These T cell receptor beta chains were read from a single sample in a study of PD-1 blockade in classical Hodgkin lymphoma. Assay used: immunoSEQ multiplex PCR; TCRdb lists only in-frame clones, some missing. The data show 6,000 to 8,000 clones, 77% seen once. The sample consisted of CD8+ T cells from blood, taken before the fourth cycle of nivolumab. Receptors were obtained from a human donor with classical Hodgkin lymphoma. Each CDR3 is given with its conserved first and last residue. The D gene is left open where the match is weak. Part of the rows lack a size; the others show once, few, many or a class for expanded clones.

>NA|TRBV7-2|TRBJ1-5|TRBD1
TGTGCCAGCAGCAGGGGACAGAGTAGCAATCAGCCCCAGCATTTT
CASSRGQSSNQPQHF
>NA|TRBV11-1|TRBJ1-1|NA
TGTGCCAGCAGCCTAGGTACTGAAGCTTTCTTT
CASSLGTEAFF
>NA|TRBV7-3|TRBJ2-7|TRBD2
TGTGCCAGCAGCTTATATCCGGGAGGGCTCTACGAGCAGTACTTC
CASSLYPGGLYEQYF
>NA|TRBV10-3|TRBJ1-6|NA
TGTGCCATCAGTGAGTCAGAAAATTCACCCCTCCACTTT
CAISESENSPLHF
>NA|TRBV19|TRBJ2-1|NA
TGTGCCAGCCGGGACGGCAGGGAGCGCAATGAGCAGTTCTTC
CASRDGRERNEQFF
>NA|TRBV2|TRBJ2-4|NA
TGTGCCAGCAGTGAAGCGGGGAAGGTCGGGGGAAACATTCAGTACTTC
CASSEAGKVGGNIQYF
>NA|TRBV21-1|TRBJ2-5|NA
TGTGCCAGCAGCAAACCTTCTAATTGGGAACCTAAGAAAGAGACCCAGTACTTC
CASSKPSNWEPKKETQYF
>NA|TRBV6-1|TRBJ1-1|TRBD1
TGTGCCAGCAAGAGACAGGGGGCTGAAGCTTTCTTT
CASKRQGAEAFF
>NA|TRBV11-2|TRBJ1-4|NA
TGTGCCAGCAGCTTAGCGTACAGATCTAATGAAAAACTGTTTTTT
CASSLAYRSNEKLFF
>NA|TRBV11-3|TRBJ2-2|NA
TGTGCCAGCAGCTTATCTAGCGCAAGAGTTTCCACCGGGGAGCTGTTTTTT
CASSLSSARVSTGELFF
>NA|TRBV10-2|TRBJ2-7|TRBD2
TGCGCCAGCAGTTACAGCGGGGGCTCCGAGCAGTACTTC
CASSYSGGSEQYF
>NA|TRBV6-4|TRBJ2-3|NA
TGTGCCAGCAGTGACTCGAATACAGCTAGCACAGATACGCAGTATTTT
CASSDSNTASTDTQYF
>NA|TRBV19|TRBJ1-2|NA
TGTGCCAGTAGTATAGTAGGCAGGCCCTCCAACTATGGCTACACCTTC
CASSIVGRPSNYGYTF
>NA|TRBV18|TRBJ2-7|TRBD2
TGTGCCAGCTCACCGGGACTAGCGGGGGCCTTAACTTCCTACGAGCAGTACTTC
CASSPGLAGALTSYEQYF
>NA|TRBV4-2|TRBJ2-2|TRBD2
TGTGCCAGCAGCCAAGAAGGGAGTCTAGCGGGGGTCGGGGAGCTGTTTTTT
CASSQEGSLAGVGELFF
>NA|TRBV19|TRBJ2-7|TRBD2
TGTGCCAGTAGTATTCCGGGACTAGCGGGGCACGAGCAGTACTTC
CASSIPGLAGHEQYF
>NA|TRBV19|TRBJ2-1|TRBD2
TGTGCCAGTAGTATGACTAGCGGGAGGGTTAATGAGCAGTTCTTC
CASSMTSGRVNEQFF
>NA|TRBV7-2|TRBJ1-2|NA
TGTGCCAGCAGCTTAGACAGGGTTAGCTATGGCTACACCTTC
CASSLDRVSYGYTF
>NA|TRBV6-1|TRBJ2-7|NA
TGTGCCAGCAGTTCGCGGCCCACGGGAGAGCAGTACTTC
CASSSRPTGEQYF
>NA|TRBV11-2|TRBJ1-6|NA
TGTGCCAGCAGCTTAGATGCCAGGGATCGTTCACCCCTCCACTTT
CASSLDARDRSPLHF
>NA|TRBV6-5|TRBJ1-5|NA
TGTGCCAGCAGTTACGGTTTCGGATTCAGGCAGCCCCAGCATTTT
CASSYGFGFRQPQHF
>NA|TRBV7-9|TRBJ2-7|NA
TGTGCCAGCAGCTTACCCGCGGGGCCCGCCTACGAGCAGTACTTC
CASSLPAGPAYEQYF
>NA|TRBV5-1|TRBJ2-3|TRBD1
TGCGCCAGCAGCTTGGGACAGGGGCCAGATACGCAGTATTTT
CASSLGQGPDTQYF
>NA|TRBV2|TRBJ2-2|NA
TGTGCCAGCAGGGGTACAGGGTTCACCGGGGAGCTGTTTTTT
CASRGTGFTGELFF
>NA|TRBV6-5|TRBJ2-2|NA
TGTGCCAGCAGTTACTCCCAGGGCCCCGGGGAGCTGTTTTTT
CASSYSQGPGELFF
>once|TRBV7-2|TRBJ2-1|NA
TGTGCCAGCAGCTTAGGGTCAGAGGGGGTCTTC
CASSLGSEGVF
>NA|TRBV15|TRBJ2-1|TRBD1
TGTGCCACCAGCAGAGGGTCCAGGGGGTACAATGAGCAGTTCTTC
CATSRGSRGYNEQFF
>NA|TRBV6-6|TRBJ2-1|TRBD2
TGTGCCAGCAGTTACACCCTCAGCGGGGCCCAACATGAGCAGTTCTTC
CASSYTLSGAQHEQFF
>NA|TRBV28|TRBJ2-7|TRBD1
TGTGCCAGCAGTTTATCAACTCTATTCCTCGGGACAGGATTCTACGAGCAGTACTTC
CASSLSTLFLGTGFYEQYF
>NA|TRBV19|TRBJ1-1|NA
TGTGCCAGTAGTATAGCCAACAGAGGGAACACTGAAGCTTTCTTT
CASSIANRGNTEAFF
>NA|TRBV7-6|TRBJ1-1|TRBD1
TGTGCCAGCAGCCCCGGGACAGGGATGAACACTGAAGCTTTCTTT
CASSPGTGMNTEAFF
>NA|TRBV10-3|TRBJ2-5|TRBD1
TGTGCCATCAGTGAGTCGATCCGGGACAGGCTAGAGACCCAGTACTTC
CAISESIRDRLETQYF
>NA|TRBV9|TRBJ1-6|TRBD1
TGTGCCAGCAGCGTAGGGGACAGGGGTAATTCACCCCTCCACTTT
CASSVGDRGNSPLHF
>NA|TRBV11-2|TRBJ2-7|NA
TGTGCCAGCAGCTTGGTGGGACGGCACTACGAGCAGTACTTC
CASSLVGRHYEQYF
>NA|TRBV19|TRBJ2-5|NA
TGTGCCAGTAGTATCGTTGGGACACCCCAAGAGACCCAGTACTTC
CASSIVGTPQETQYF
>NA|TRBV4-3|TRBJ2-3|TRBD2
TGCGCCAGCAGCCAGGCCCCCGGGGGGATTTTGTTGGATACGCAGTATTTT
CASSQAPGGILLDTQYF
>NA|TRBV5-1|TRBJ2-1|TRBD2
TGCGCCAGCAGGCATGCTAGCGGGGGGCTCAATGAGCAGTTCTTC
CASRHASGGLNEQFF
>NA|TRBV6-1|TRBJ2-1|TRBD1
TGTGCCAGCGTTGACAGGGTATTTTACAATGAGCAGTTCTTC
CASVDRVFYNEQFF
>NA|TRBV6-5|TRBJ2-1|TRBD1
TGTGCCAGCAGTTACTCCAGGGGGCCGTACAATGAGCAGTTCTTC
CASSYSRGPYNEQFF
>NA|TRBV18|TRBJ2-7|TRBD2
TGTGCCAGCTCGTCCAGCGGGAGAAGCTCCTACGAGCAGTACTTC
CASSSSGRSSYEQYF
>NA|TRBV7-6|TRBJ2-3|TRBD1
TGTGCCAGCAGTCTAAGGACAGGGTCCAAGCCAGATACGCAGTATTTT
CASSLRTGSKPDTQYF
>NA|TRBV27|TRBJ1-5|NA
TGTGCCAGCAGGCAACAGGGTCAGCCCCAGCATTTT
CASRQQGQPQHF
>once|TRBV7-3|TRBJ2-3|NA
TGTGCCAGCAGCTTAAGGGTGAAAGATACGCAGTATTTT
CASSLRVKDTQYF
>once|TRBV10-3|TRBJ1-4|NA
TGTGCCATCAGTGTCACAGGGTGGGAAAAACTGTTTTTT
CAISVTGWEKLFF
>NA|TRBV7-2|TRBJ2-7|TRBD2
TGTGCCAGCAGCTTAAAAGGGTCTAGCGGGAGGTACTCCTACGAGCAGTACTTC
CASSLKGSSGRYSYEQYF
>NA|TRBV9|TRBJ2-2|NA
TGTGCCAGCAGCTTGAACACCGGGGAGCTGTTTTTT
CASSLNTGELFF
>NA|TRBV28|TRBJ2-3|TRBD1
TGTGCCAGCAGTACAGGAGGACAGGGGGCTTTTACAGATACGCAGTATTTT
CASSTGGQGAFTDTQYF
>NA|TRBV6-4|TRBJ1-1|TRBD1
TGTGCCAGCAGTGGCAACGAGGCGGACAGGGGTTACACTGAAGCTTTCTTT
CASSGNEADRGYTEAFF
>NA|TRBV11-1|TRBJ1-2|NA
TGTGCCAGCAGCATACACAGGGCGTCGGGCTATGGCTACACCTTC
CASSIHRASGYGYTF
>once|TRBV4-3|TRBJ2-7|TRBD1
TGCGCCAGCAGCCAAGGGGCGTTCGGACAGGGGAGCTCCTACGAGCAGTACTTC
CASSQGAFGQGSSYEQYF
>once|TRBV29-1|TRBJ2-1|TRBD2
TGCAGCGTTGACAGCGGGGGGGGCATAGATGAGCAGTTCTTC
CSVDSGGGIDEQFF